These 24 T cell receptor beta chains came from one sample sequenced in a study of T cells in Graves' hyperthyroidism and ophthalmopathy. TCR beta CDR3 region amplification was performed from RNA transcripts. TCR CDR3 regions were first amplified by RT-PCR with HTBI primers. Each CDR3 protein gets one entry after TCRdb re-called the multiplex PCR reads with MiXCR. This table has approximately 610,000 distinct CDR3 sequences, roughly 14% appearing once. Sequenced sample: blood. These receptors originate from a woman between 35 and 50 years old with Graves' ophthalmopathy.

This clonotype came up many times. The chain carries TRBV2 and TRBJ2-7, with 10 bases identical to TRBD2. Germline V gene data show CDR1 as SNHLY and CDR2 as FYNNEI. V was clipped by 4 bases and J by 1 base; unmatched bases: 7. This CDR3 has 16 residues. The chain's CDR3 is CASSVVLAGLSYEQYF. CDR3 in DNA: TGTGCCAGCAGTGTAGTACTAGCGGGATTGTCCTACGAGCAGTACTTC.

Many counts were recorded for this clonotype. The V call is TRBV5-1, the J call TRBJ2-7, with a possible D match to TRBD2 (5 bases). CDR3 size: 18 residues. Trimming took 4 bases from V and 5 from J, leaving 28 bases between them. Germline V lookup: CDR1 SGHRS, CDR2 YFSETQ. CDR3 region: CASSNGYLDGIMGDEQYF. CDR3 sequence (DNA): TGCGCCAGCAGCAATGGCTACTTAGACGGGATAATGGGCGACGAGCAGTACTTC. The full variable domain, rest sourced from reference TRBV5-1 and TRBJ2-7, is KAGVTQTPRYLIKTRGQQVTLSCSPISGHRSVSWYQQTPGQGLQFLFEYFSETQRNKGNFPGRFSGRQFSNSRSEMNVSTLELGDSALYLCASSNGYLDGIMGDEQYFGPGTRLTVT.

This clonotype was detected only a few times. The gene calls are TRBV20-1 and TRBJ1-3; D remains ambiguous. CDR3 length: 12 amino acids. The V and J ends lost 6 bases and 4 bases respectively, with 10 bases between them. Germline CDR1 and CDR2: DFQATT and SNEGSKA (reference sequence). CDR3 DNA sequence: TGCAGTGCGGCTGATAACGGAAACACCATATATTTT. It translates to CSAADNGNTIYF.

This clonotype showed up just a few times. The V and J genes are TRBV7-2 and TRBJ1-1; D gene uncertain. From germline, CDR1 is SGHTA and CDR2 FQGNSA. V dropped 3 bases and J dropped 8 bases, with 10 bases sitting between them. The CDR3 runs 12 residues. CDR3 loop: CASSFLDPEAFF. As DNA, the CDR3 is TGTGCCAGCAGCTTCCTTGACCCAGAAGCTTTCTTT.

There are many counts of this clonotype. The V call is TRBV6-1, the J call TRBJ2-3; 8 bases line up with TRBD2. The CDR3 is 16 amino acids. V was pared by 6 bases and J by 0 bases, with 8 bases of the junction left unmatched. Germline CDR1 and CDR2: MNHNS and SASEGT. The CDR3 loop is CASSELAGLSTDTQYF. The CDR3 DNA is TGTGCCAGCAGCGAATTAGCGGGGCTCAGCACAGATACGCAGTATTTT.

CDR3 coding DNA: TGTGCCAGCAGCCGCCCGGGCCCTGCTCATGGCTACACCTTC. Protein sequence: CASSRPGPAHGYTF. The chain links TRBV4-2 to TRBJ1-2; D is unresolved. V lost 4 bases, J lost 6 bases, and 15 bases lay in between. The length of the CDR3 is 14 residues. Per germline, CDR1 LGHNA and CDR2 YNFKEQ.

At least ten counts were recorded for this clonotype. This chain's CDR3 is CASSLLAGSTEAFF. CDR3 nucleotides: TGTGCCAGCAGCTTGTTGGCAGGGAGCACTGAAGCTTTCTTT. J is TRBJ1-1 and V is TRBV7-2; D may be TRBD1 (5 bases). Germline loops: CDR1 SGHTA, CDR2 FQGNSA. The CDR3 has 14 residues. V was pared by 3 bases and J by 4 bases, with 12 bases between.

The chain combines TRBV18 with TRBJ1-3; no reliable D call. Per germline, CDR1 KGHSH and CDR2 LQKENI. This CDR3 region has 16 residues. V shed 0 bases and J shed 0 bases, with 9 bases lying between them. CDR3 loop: CASSPPNRRSGNTIYF. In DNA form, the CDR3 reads TGTGCCAGCTCACCACCGAATAGACGCTCTGGAAACACCATATATTTT.

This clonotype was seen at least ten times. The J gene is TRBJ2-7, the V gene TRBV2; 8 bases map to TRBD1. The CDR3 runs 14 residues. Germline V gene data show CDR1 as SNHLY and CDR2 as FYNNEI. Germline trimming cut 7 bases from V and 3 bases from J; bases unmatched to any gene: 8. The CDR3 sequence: CASTRGRNYYEQYF. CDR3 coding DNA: TGTGCCAGCACCAGGGGGCGGAATTACTACGAGCAGTACTTC.

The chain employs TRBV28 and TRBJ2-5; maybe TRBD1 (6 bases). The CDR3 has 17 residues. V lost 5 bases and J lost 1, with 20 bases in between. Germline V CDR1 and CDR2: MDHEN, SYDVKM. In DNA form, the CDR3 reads TGTGCCAGCAGTACCCCTTACAGGGCCGGGCGCCAAGAGACCCAGTACTTC. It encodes CASSTPYRAGRQETQYF. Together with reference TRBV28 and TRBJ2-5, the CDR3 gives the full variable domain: DVKVTQSSRYLVKRTGEKVFLECVQDMDHENMFWYRQDPGLGLRLIYFSYDVKMKEKGDIPEGYSVSREKKERFSLILESASTNQTSMYLCASSTPYRAGRQETQYFGPGTRLLVL.

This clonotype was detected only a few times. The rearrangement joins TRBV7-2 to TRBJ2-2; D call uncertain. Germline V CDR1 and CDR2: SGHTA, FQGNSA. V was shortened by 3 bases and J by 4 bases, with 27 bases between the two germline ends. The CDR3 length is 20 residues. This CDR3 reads CASSFRPTSRGLSGTGELFF. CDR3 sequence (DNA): TGTGCCAGCAGCTTTCGGCCTACCTCCCGTGGGTTGTCAGGCACCGGGGAGCTGTTTTTT.

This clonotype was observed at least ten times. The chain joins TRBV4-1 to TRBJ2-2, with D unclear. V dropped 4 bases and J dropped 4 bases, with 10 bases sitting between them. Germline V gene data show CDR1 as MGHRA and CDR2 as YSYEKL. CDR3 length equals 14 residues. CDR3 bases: TGCGCCAGCAGCCCCGTGTGGGTCACCGGGGAGCTGTTTTTT. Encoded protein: CASSPVWVTGELFF.

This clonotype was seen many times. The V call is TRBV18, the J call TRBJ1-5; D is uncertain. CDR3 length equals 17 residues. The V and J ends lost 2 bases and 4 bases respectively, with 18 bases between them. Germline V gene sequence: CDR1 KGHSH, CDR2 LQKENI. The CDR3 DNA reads TGTGCCAGCTCACCAGACCAAGGAGACACCAAAAATCAGCCCCAGCATTTT. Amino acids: CASSPDQGDTKNQPQHF. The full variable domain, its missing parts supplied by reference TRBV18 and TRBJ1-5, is NAGVMQNPRHLVRRRGQEARLRCSPMKGHSHVYWYRQLPEEGLKFMVYLQKENIIDESGMPKERFSAEFPKEGPSILRIQQVVRGDSAAYFCASSPDQGDTKNQPQHFGDGTRLSIL.

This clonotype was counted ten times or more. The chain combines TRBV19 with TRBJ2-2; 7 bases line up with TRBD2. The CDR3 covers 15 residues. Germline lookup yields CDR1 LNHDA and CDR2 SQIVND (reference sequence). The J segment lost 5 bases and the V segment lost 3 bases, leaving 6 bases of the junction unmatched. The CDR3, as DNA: TGTGCCAGTAGTATTACAGGCGGGGGTACCGGGGAGCTGTTTTTT. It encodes CASSITGGGTGELFF.

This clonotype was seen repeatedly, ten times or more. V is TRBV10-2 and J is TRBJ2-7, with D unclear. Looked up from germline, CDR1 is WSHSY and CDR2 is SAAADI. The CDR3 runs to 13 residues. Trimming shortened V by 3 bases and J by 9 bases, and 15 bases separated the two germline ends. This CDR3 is CASSDVIDSVQYF. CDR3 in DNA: TGCGCCAGCAGTGACGTTATCGACTCAGTGCAGTACTTC.

CDR3 sequence (DNA): TGTGCCAGCAGGCGGGGTAGTAGCACCGGGGAGCTGTTTTTT. Amino acids: CASRRGSSTGELFF. The chain recombines TRBV7-2 with TRBJ2-2, with a tentative D call TRBD2 (6 bases). The germline gives CDR1 SGHTA, CDR2 FQGNSA. CDR3 length: 14 amino acids. Trimming removed 6 bases at V and 4 bases at J, with 12 bases between.

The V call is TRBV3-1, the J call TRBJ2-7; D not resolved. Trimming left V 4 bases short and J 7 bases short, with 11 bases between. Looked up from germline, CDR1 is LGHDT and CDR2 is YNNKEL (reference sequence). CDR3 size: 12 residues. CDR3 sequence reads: CASSLTIGEQYF. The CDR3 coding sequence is TGTGCCAGCAGCCTTACAATTGGGGAGCAGTACTTC.

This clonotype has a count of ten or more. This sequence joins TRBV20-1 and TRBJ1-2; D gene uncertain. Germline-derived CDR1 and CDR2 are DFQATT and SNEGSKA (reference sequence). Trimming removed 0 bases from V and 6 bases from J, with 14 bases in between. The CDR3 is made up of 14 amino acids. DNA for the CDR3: TGCAGTGCTAGAGATAAGGCAGTCTCCCATGGCTACACCTTC. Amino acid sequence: CSARDKAVSHGYTF.

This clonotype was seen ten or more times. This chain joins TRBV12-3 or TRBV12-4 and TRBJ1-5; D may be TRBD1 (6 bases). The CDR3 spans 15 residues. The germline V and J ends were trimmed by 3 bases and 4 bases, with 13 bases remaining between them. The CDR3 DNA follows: TGTGCCAGCAGTTTCGGGGGGCAGGGGAATCAGCCCCAGCATTTT. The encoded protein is CASSFGGQGNQPQHF.

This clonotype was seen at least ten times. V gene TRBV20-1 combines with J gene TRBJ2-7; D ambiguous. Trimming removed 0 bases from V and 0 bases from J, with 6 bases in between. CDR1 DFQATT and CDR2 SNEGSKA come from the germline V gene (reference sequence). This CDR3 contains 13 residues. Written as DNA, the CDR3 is TGCAGTGCTAGAGAGTCTAGCTCCTACGAGCAGTACTTC. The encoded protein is CSARESSSYEQYF.

The CDR3 DNA reads TGCAGCCGGGACAGGGGGCACTACGAGCAGTACTTC. Translated, it gives CSRDRGHYEQYF. The chain links TRBV29-1 to TRBJ2-7; 12 bases fit TRBD1. Trimming took 8 bases from V and 3 from J; bases not matched to a gene: 2. The length of the CDR3 is 12 residues. Germline V gene sequence: CDR1 SQVTM, CDR2 ANQGSEA.

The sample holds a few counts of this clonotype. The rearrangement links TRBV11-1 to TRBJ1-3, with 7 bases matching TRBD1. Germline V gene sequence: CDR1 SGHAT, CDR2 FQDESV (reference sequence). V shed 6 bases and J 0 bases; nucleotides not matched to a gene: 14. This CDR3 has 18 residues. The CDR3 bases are TGTGCCAGCAGTCACACGGCCGGAACAGGGGCCTCTGGAAACACCATATATTTT. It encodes CASSHTAGTGASGNTIYF.

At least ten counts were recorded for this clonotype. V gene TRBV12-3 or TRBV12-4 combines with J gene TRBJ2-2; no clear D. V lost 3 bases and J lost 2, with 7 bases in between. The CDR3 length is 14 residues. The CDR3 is CASSFGHNTGELFF. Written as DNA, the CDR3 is TGTGCCAGCAGTTTCGGGCATAACACCGGGGAGCTGTTTTTT.

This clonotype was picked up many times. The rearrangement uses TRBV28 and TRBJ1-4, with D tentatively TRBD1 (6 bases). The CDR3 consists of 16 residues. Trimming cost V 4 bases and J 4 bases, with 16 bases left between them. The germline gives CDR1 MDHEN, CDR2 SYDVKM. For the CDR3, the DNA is TGTGCCAGCAGTTCCCTCACAGGGAGCGGTAATGAAAAACTGTTTTTT. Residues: CASSSLTGSGNEKLFF.